A single TCR beta chain is shown here with its context. The antigen is undetermined. These data come from a study of cytomegalovirus exposure and HLA in healthy donors. Study context: The 120 validation repertoires used the same platform as the roughly 700 first-cohort repertoires (as reported by a later analysis). Notes on the study in general: The authors enumerated 150 to 200 TCR beta chains as linked to cytomegalovirus.

Sequencing used immunoSEQ multiplex PCR; TCRdb keeps in-frame clones, though not all of them. The sample yields about 150,000 clones, less than 90% seen once. This TCR was recovered from a woman between 18 and 29 years old in good health and CMV-seropositive. The source material was PBMCs.

CDR3 amino acids: CTSSQDVGLKYNEQFF. Written as DNA, the CDR3 is TGCACCAGCAGCCAAGATGTAGGACTGAAATACAATGAGCAGTTCTTC. The V and J genes are TRBV1 and TRBJ2-1; the table's TRBD2 call for D was not verified on the DNA. TRBV1 is recorded as a pseudogene. The CDR3 is 16 residues long.